These 27 T cell receptor beta chains were sequenced from one sample in a study of blood T cell repertoires in COVID-19. Assay used: immunoSEQ multiplex PCR; TCRdb lists only in-frame clones, some missing. The table records about 83,000 clones, around 88% of them present only once. The sample was peripheral blood. Every receptor here comes from a man aged 45-60 years with active COVID-19.

This clone was recorded once. V is TRBV5-6 and J is TRBJ2-7; a weak D match, TRBD1 (6 bases). Per the germline V gene, CDR1 is SGHDT and CDR2 is YYEEEE. Trimming took off 0 bases at V and 5 bases at J, with 18 bases between the two ends. This CDR3 has 16 residues. The CDR3 is CASSLGWGPRAHEQYF. CDR3 nucleotide sequence: TGTGCCAGCAGCTTGGGGTGGGGGCCCAGGGCCCACGAGCAGTACTTC.

The chain links TRBV5-1 to TRBJ2-3, with a weak D call TRBD1 (5 bases). The V gene lost 2 bases and the J gene lost 3 bases, with 7 bases spanning the gap. The CDR3 length is 13 residues. Germline V lookup: CDR1 SGHRS, CDR2 YFSETQ. CDR3 sequence reads: CASSFYRTDTQYF. CDR3 nucleotide sequence: TGCGCCAGCAGCTTTTACAGGACAGATACGCAGTATTTT. Drawing the rest from reference TRBV5-1 and TRBJ2-3, the complete variable domain is KAGVTQTPRYLIKTRGQQVTLSCSPISGHRSVSWYQQTPGQGLQFLFEYFSETQRNKGNFPGRFSGRQFSNSRSEMNVSTLELGDSALYLCASSFYRTDTQYFGPGTRLTVL.

The genes are TRBV7-9 and TRBJ1-1, with TRBD1 matching over 9 bases. This CDR3 has 14 residues. V was clipped by 3 bases and J by 3 bases; unmatched bases: 2. CDR1 SEHNR and CDR2 FQNEAQ come from the germline V gene (reference sequence). The CDR3 spells CASSFRDRDTEAFF. The CDR3 nucleotides are TGTGCCAGCAGCTTCCGGGACAGGGACACTGAAGCTTTCTTT.

This chain's CDR3 is CASTMPGSISGNTIYF. CDR3 sequence (DNA): TGTGCCAGTACCATGCCCGGGTCCATCTCTGGAAACACCATATATTTT. The V call is TRBV19, the J call TRBJ1-3; D not certain. Germline V gene data show CDR1 as LNHDA and CDR2 as SQIVND (reference sequence). The CDR3 consists of 16 residues. V lost 7 bases to trimming and J lost 0 bases, with 16 bases between them.

The genes are TRBV7-2 and TRBJ1-6; D gene ambiguous. Looked up from germline, CDR1 is SGHTA and CDR2 is FQGNSA. Trimming took 7 bases from V and 14 from J, leaving 24 bases between them. The CDR3 loop spans 15 amino acids. CDR3 in amino acids: CASTSFGGLGWALHF. DNA of the CDR3: TGTGCCAGCACCTCCTTCGGCGGGCTGGGGTGGGCCCTCCACTTT.

There are a few counts of this clone. This rearrangement joins TRBV27 to TRBJ2-7; 9 bases fit TRBD1. V lost 5 bases to trimming and J lost 3 bases; unmatched junction nucleotides: 5. CDR3 length: 14 amino acids. The germline V gene encodes CDR1 MNHEY and CDR2 SMNVEV (reference sequence). The CDR3 reads CASSPGTGHYEQYF. Here the CDR3 DNA reads TGTGCCAGCAGTCCCGGGACAGGGCACTACGAGCAGTACTTC.

The V gene is TRBV3-1 (or the pseudogene TRBV3-2), the J gene TRBJ2-7; 8 bases are shared with TRBD2. This CDR3 comprises 15 residues. Germline values: CDR1 LGHDT, CDR2 YNNKEL (reference sequence). The trim removed 3 bases at V and 0 bases at J, leaving 4 bases unmatched. The CDR3 loop is CASSQTSEYSYEQYF. As DNA, the CDR3 is TGTGCCAGCAGCCAGACTAGCGAGTACTCCTACGAGCAGTACTTC.

The V gene is TRBV6-2 or TRBV6-3, the J gene TRBJ1-2, with TRBD1 matching over 12 bases. Germline loops: CDR1 MNHEY, CDR2 SVGEGT. Germline trimming cut 2 bases from V and 4 bases from J; bases unmatched to any gene: 14. The CDR3 has 19 amino acids. The CDR3 protein is CASSYRAGDRGRSGYGYTF. The CDR3 DNA reads TGTGCCAGCAGTTACAGGGCAGGGGACAGGGGGCGCAGTGGCTATGGCTACACCTTC.

This chain connects TRBV6-5 to TRBJ2-1; 7 positions match TRBD2. CDR1 MNHEY and CDR2 SVGAGI come from the germline V gene. The ends lost 5 bases at V and 0 bases at J; junction bases unmatched: 4. The CDR3 has 15 residues. CDR3 nucleotides: TGTGCCAGCAGTCTAACTAGCGACTCCTACAATGAGCAGTTCTTC. Amino acid sequence: CASSLTSDSYNEQFF.

This clone was seen more than once but under ten times. The chain has TRBV30 and TRBJ2-3; 11 bases map to TRBD1. In germline, CDR1 is GTSNPN, CDR2 SVGIG (reference sequence). This CDR3 contains 15 residues. J gave up 2 bases and V 7 bases, and 8 bases lay outside the gene matches. The CDR3: CASKRDRGDTDTQYF. For the CDR3, the DNA is TGTGCCTCCAAAAGGGACAGGGGGGACACAGATACGCAGTATTTT.

The CDR3: CASSARQGVYNEQFF. CDR3 in DNA: TGTGCCAGCAGCGCAAGACAGGGGGTCTACAATGAGCAGTTCTTC. V is TRBV2 and J is TRBJ2-1; 9 nucleotides align to TRBD1. V lost 6 bases and J lost 3; bases outside the gene matches: 6. This CDR3 is 15 amino acids long. In germline, CDR1 is SNHLY, CDR2 FYNNEI.

The V call is TRBV4-2, the J call TRBJ2-1, with 8 nucleotides matching TRBD2. There are 16 residues in the CDR3. CDR1 LGHNA and CDR2 YNFKEQ come from the germline V gene. The trim removed 6 bases at V and 5 bases at J, leaving 12 bases unmatched. CDR3 nucleotide sequence: TGTGCCAGCAGTCATACCAGCGGGAGTGAGAACAATGAGCAGTTCTTC. Its protein product is CASSHTSGSENNEQFF.

With regard to this clone: Relative to the germline gene, one junction end is altered; a read error may explain this. V usage is TRBV7-7 and J usage is TRBJ2-5; D uncertain. Germline CDR1 SSHAT, CDR2 FNYEAQ (reference sequence). This CDR3 has 13 residues. In DNA, the CDR3 is TGTGCTAGCAGCTTAGGAGTTCTGGAGACCCAGTACTTC. Amino acids: CASSLGVLETQYF.

This chain connects TRBV28 to TRBJ1-1; the D gene is possibly TRBD1 (5 bases). Germline V gene sequence: CDR1 MDHEN, CDR2 SYDVKM. Trimming cost V 1 base and J 1 base, with 10 bases left between them. There are 15 residues in the CDR3. CDR3 nucleotide sequence: TGTGCCAGCAGTTTATATGGGGCGAGGAACACTGAAGCTTTCTTT. Translation gives CASSLYGARNTEAFF.

This chain links TRBV29-1 with TRBJ2-3; possible D gene TRBD2, 6 bases. The CDR3 runs to 13 residues. Per germline, CDR1 SQVTM and CDR2 ANQGSEA. With 3 bases removed from V and 3 bases from J, the gap between germline ends came to 10 bases. The CDR3 DNA reads TGCAGCGTTGATCGCGGGACGACAGATACGCAGTATTTT. Translation: CSVDRGTTDTQYF.

The gene calls are TRBV27 and TRBJ1-5; TRBD1 agrees at 10 bases. Germline V gives CDR1 MNHEY, CDR2 SMNVEV (reference sequence). Unmatched junction bases numbered 8, after V lost 5 bases and J lost 1 base. The CDR3 spans 17 residues. The CDR3 DNA reads TGTGCCAGCAGTCAACGACAGGGGGCTTTAAGCAATCAGCCCCAGCATTTT. This translates into CASSQRQGALSNQPQHF.

The chain links TRBV6-6 to TRBJ1-6; 8 bases fit TRBD1. The germline V gene encodes CDR1 MNHNY and CDR2 SVGAGI (reference sequence). V lost 5 bases, J lost 10 bases, and 10 bases stayed unmatched. This CDR3 contains 15 residues. CDR3 loop: CASSPRTGIGSPLHF. CDR3 DNA: TGTGCCAGCAGTCCGAGGACAGGGATCGGGTCACCCCTCCACTTT.

In this sample, this clone turned up once. The DNA for the CDR3 is TGTGCCAGCAGCCGGGGACAGGGGACCTACGAGCAGTACTTC. As protein: CASSRGQGTYEQYF. The chain joins TRBV9 to TRBJ2-7; 10 positions agree with TRBD1. CDR3 length equals 14 residues. The junction had 3 bases not matched to a gene; V was cut back by 4 bases and J by 2 bases. The germline V gene encodes CDR1 SGDLS and CDR2 YYNGEE.

J is TRBJ2-3 and V is TRBV30, with 13 nucleotides matching TRBD2. Germline loops: CDR1 GTSNPN, CDR2 SVGIG (reference sequence). The V segment lost 1 base and the J segment 8 bases; nucleotides outside the gene matches: 6. The CDR3 consists of 15 residues. The CDR3 here is CAWSGTSGGAVTQYF. In DNA, the CDR3 is TGTGCCTGGAGTGGAACTAGCGGGGGGGCCGTTACGCAGTATTTT.

In its sample, this clone was seen a few times. V gene TRBV2 combines with J gene TRBJ2-7, with 11 bases identical to TRBD2. J lost 6 bases, V lost 5 bases, and 12 bases had no gene match. The germline CDR1 and CDR2 sequences are SNHLY and FYNNEI. This CDR3 region has 16 residues. CDR3 DNA: TGTGCCAGCAGTTATAGCGGGAGGGCCTTGGTTGGCGAGCAGTACTTC. Protein product: CASSYSGRALVGEQYF.

This rearrangement joins TRBV7-2 to TRBJ2-2; TRBD1 matches at 7 bases. Losses at the gene ends were 2 bases for V and 0 bases for J; bases not matched to a gene: 0. In germline, CDR1 is SGHTA, CDR2 FQGNSA. CDR3 length equals 15 residues. CDR3 nucleotide sequence: TGTGCCAGCAGCTTACAGGGGGCGAACACCGGGGAGCTGTTTTTT. Amino acids: CASSLQGANTGELFF.

The gene calls are TRBV19 and TRBJ1-4, with D possibly being TRBD1 (6 bases). This CDR3 is 15 amino acids long. V shed 3 bases and J shed 3 bases, with 11 bases lying between them. Per the germline V gene, CDR1 is LNHDA and CDR2 is SQIVND (reference sequence). The CDR3: CASSILGAANEKLFF. The CDR3 DNA follows: TGTGCCAGTAGTATCCTGGGGGCAGCTAATGAAAAACTGTTTTTT.

This rearrangement joins TRBV5-1 to TRBJ1-3, with 7 positions matching TRBD1. From germline, CDR1 is SGHRS and CDR2 YFSETQ. The CDR3 runs 17 residues. V trimming: 2 bases; J trimming: 0 bases; junction bases outside the gene matches: 8. CDR3 DNA sequence: TGCGCCAGCAGCTTATACAGGGGCTCTCCCTCTGGAAACACCATATATTTT. Protein: CASSLYRGSPSGNTIYF.

The chain is built from TRBV2 and TRBJ2-1; tentatively, D is TRBD2 (6 bases). CDR1 SNHLY and CDR2 FYNNEI come from the germline V gene. The V and J ends lost 6 bases and 4 bases respectively, with 10 bases between them. The CDR3 sequence is 13 residues long. The CDR3 sequence is CASSPSEYNEQFF. DNA for the CDR3: TGTGCCAGCAGCCCTAGCGAATACAATGAGCAGTTCTTC. The full variable domain, in which reference TRBV2 and TRBJ2-1 provide the parts outside the CDR3, is EPEVTQTPSHQVTQMGQEVILRCVPISNHLYFYWYRQILGQKVEFLVSFYNNEISEKSEIFDDQFSVERPDGSNFTLKIRSTKLEDSAMYFCASSPSEYNEQFFGPGTRLTVL.

The CDR3 region has the DNA TGCGCCAGCAGCTTGGGAGCGGGAGTAGCCAATGAGCAGTTCTTC. It translates to CASSLGAGVANEQFF. The chain is built from TRBV5-1 and TRBJ2-1, with 8 positions matching TRBD2. The length of the CDR3 is 15 residues. V was pared by 0 bases and J by 6 bases, with 5 bases of the junction left unmatched. In germline, CDR1 is SGHRS, CDR2 YFSETQ.

The genes are TRBV30 and TRBJ2-4, with 7 nucleotides matching TRBD2. J gave up 4 bases and V 0 bases, and 9 bases lay outside the gene matches. The CDR3 contains 16 residues. Germline V CDR1 and CDR2: GTSNPN, SVGIG (reference sequence). The CDR3: CAWSVNAGVNKNIQYF. DNA for the CDR3: TGTGCCTGGAGTGTTAACGCGGGGGTTAATAAAAACATTCAGTACTTC. Variable domain in full (rest from reference TRBV30 and TRBJ2-4): SQTIHQWPATLVQPVGSPLSLECTVEGTSNPNLYWYRQAAGRGLQLLFYSVGIGQISSEVPQNLSASRPQDRQFILSSKKLLLSDSGFYLCAWSVNAGVNKNIQYFGAGTRLSVL.

The rearrangement joins TRBV7-9 to TRBJ2-3, with D perhaps matching TRBD1 (6 bases). This CDR3 is 15 amino acids long. Germline V gene lookup returns CDR1 SEHNR and CDR2 FQNEAQ (reference sequence). V dropped 1 base and J dropped 1 base, with 9 bases sitting between them. CDR3 nucleotide sequence: TGTGCCAGCAGCTTAGGGGCAGGGGGCACAGATACGCAGTATTTT. This gives the protein CASSLGAGGTDTQYF.